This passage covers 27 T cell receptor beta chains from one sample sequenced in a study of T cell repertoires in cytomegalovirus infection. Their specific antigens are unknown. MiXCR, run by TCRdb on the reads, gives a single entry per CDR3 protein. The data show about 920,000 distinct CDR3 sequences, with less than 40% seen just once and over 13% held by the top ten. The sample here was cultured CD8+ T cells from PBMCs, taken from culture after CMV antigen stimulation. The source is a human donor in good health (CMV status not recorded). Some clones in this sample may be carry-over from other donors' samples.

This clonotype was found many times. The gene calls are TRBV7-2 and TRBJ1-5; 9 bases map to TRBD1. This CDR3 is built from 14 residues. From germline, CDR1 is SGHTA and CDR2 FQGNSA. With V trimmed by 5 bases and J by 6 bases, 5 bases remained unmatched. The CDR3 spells CASSPTGGGQPQHF. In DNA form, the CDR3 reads TGTGCCAGCAGCCCCACAGGGGGCGGTCAGCCCCAGCATTTT.

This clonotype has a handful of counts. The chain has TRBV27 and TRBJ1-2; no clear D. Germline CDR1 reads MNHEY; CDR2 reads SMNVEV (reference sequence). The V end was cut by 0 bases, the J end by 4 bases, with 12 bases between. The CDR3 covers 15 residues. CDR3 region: CASSLSPSIPYGYTF. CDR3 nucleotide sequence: TGTGCCAGCAGTTTATCTCCATCAATACCCTATGGCTACACCTTC.

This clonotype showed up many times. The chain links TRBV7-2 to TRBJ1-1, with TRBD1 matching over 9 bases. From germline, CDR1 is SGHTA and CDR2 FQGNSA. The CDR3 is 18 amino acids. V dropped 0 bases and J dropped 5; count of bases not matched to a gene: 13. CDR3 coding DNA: TGTGCCAGCAGCTTAGCGAGCCCCCCCGGGACAGGGAAGACTGAAGCTTTCTTT. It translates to CASSLASPPGTGKTEAFF.

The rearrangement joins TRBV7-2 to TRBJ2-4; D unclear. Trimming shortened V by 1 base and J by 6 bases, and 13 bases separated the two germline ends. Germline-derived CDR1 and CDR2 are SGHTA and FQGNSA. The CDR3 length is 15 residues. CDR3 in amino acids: CASSLEPRTGNIQYF. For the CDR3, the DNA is TGTGCCAGCAGCTTAGAACCACGGACGGGAAACATTCAGTACTTC.

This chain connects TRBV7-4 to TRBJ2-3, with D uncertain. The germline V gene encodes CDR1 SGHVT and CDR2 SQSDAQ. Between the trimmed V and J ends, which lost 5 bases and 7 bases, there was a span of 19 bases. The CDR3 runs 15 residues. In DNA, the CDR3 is TGTGCCAGCAGCCCGCGGTCCCGCCAACTATATACGCAGTATTTT. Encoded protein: CASSPRSRQLYTQYF.

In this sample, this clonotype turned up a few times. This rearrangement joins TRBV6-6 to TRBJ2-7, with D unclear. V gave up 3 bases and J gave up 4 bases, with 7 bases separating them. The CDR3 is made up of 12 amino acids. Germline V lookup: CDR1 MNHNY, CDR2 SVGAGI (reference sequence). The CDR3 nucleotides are TGTGCCAGCAGTTATGTCCCTTACGAGCAGTACGTC. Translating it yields CASSYVPYEQYV.

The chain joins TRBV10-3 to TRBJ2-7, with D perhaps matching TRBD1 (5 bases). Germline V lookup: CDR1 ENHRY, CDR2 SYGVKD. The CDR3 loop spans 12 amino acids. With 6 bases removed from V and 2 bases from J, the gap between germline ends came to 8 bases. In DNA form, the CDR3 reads TGTGCCATCAGGACAGCAACCTACGAGCAGTACGTC. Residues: CAIRTATYEQYV.

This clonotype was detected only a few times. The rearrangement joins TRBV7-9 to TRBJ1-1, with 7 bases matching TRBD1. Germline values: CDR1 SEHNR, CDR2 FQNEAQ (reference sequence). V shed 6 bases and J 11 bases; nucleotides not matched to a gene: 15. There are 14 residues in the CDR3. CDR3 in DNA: TGTGCCAGCAGTCCTCCTCCCTGGGACAGTGGGGCTTTCTTT. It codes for CASSPPPWDSGAFF.

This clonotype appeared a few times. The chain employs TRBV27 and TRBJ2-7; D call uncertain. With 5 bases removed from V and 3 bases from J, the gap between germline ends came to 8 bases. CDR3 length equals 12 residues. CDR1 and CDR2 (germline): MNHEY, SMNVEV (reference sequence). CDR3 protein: CASSPSIYEQYF. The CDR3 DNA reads TGTGCCAGCAGTCCGAGCATCTACGAGCAGTACTTC.

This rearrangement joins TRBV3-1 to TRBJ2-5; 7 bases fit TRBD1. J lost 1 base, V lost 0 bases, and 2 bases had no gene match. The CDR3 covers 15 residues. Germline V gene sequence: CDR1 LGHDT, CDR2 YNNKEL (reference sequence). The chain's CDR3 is CASSQEQGPQETQYF. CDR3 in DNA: TGTGCCAGCAGCCAAGAACAGGGGCCCCAAGAGACCCAGTACTTC.

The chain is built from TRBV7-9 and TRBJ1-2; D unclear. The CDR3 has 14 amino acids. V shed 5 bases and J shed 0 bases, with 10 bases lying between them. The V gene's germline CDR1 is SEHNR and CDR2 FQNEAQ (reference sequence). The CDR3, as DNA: TGTGCCAGCAGCCCACCGGCAGCTAACTATGGCTACACCTTC. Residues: CASSPPAANYGYTF.

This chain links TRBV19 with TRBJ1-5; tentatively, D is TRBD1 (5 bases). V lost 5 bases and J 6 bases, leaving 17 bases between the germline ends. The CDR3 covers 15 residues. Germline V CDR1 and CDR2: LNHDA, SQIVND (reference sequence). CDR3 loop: CASSYSRGTAQPQHF. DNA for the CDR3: TGTGCCAGTAGTTACTCGAGGGGTACAGCTCAGCCCCAGCATTTT.

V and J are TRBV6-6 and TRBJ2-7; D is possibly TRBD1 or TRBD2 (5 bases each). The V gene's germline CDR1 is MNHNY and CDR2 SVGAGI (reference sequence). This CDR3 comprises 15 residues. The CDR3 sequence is CAISYQPGPTYEQYV. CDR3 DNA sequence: TGTGCCATCAGTTACCAGCCGGGACCTACCTACGAGCAGTACGTC.

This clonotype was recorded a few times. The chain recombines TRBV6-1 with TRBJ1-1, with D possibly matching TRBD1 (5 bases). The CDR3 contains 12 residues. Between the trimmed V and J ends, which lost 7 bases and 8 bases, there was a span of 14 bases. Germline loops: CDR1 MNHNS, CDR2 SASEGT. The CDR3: CASTQGGVEAFF. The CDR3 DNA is TGTGCCAGCACCCAGGGTGGTGTGGAAGCTTTCTTT.

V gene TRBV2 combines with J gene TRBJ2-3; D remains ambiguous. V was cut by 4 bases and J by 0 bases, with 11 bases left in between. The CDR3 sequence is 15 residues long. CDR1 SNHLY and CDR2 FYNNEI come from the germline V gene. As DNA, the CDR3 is TGTGCCAGCAGTGGCAGCCTTGATAGCACAGATACGCAGTATTTT. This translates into CASSGSLDSTDTQYF.

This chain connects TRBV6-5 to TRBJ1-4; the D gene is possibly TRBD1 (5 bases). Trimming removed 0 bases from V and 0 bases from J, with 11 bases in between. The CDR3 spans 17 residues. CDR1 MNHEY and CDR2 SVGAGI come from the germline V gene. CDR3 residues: CASSYSWQGATNEKLFF. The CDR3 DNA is TGTGCCAGCAGTTACTCGTGGCAGGGTGCAACTAATGAAAAACTGTTTTTT.

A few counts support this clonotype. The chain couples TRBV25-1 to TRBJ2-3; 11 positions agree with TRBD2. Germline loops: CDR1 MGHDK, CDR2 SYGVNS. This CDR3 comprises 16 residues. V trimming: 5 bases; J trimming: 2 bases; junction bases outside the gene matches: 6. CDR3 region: CASSSTSGENTDTQYF. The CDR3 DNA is TGTGCCAGCAGTTCGACTAGCGGGGAAAACACAGATACGCAGTATTTT.

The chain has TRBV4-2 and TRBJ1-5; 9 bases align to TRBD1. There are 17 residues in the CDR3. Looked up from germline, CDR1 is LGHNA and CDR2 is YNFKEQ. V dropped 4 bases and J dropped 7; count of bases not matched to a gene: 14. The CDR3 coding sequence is TGTGCCAGCAGCCCCGAACCGGGACAGGGCGCAAGGCAGCCCCAGCATTTT. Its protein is CASSPEPGQGARQPQHF.

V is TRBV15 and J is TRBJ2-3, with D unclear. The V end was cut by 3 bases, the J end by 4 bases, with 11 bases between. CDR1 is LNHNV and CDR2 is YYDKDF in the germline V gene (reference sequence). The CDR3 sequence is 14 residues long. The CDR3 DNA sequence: TGTGCCACCAGCAGCGGTCCAGAGGCAGATACGCAGTATTTT. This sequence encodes CATSSGPEADTQYF.

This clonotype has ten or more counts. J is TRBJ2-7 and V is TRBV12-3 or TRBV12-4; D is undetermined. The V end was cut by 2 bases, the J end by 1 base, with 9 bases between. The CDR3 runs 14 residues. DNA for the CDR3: TGTGCCAGCAGTTTAAAGTCATATTCCTACGAGCAGTACTTC. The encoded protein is CASSLKSYSYEQYF.

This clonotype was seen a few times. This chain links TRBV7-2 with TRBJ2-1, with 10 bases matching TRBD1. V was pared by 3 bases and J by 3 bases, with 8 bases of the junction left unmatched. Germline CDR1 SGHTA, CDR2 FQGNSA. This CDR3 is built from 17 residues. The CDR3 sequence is CASSLGTGDPFYNEQFF. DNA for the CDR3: TGTGCCAGCAGCTTGGGGACAGGGGACCCTTTCTACAATGAGCAGTTCTTC.

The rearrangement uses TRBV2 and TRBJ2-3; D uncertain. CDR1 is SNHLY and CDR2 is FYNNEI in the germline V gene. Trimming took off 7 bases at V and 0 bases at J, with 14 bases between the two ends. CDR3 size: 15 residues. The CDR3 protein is CASKRRLVSTDTQYF. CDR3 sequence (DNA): TGTGCCAGCAAACGGAGACTGGTTAGCACAGATACGCAGTATTTT.

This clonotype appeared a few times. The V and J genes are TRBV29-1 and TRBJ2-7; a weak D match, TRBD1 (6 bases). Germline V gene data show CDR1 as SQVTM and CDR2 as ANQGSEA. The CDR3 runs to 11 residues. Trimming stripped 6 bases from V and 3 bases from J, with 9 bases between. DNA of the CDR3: TGCAGCGTAACACAGGGCTACGAGCAGTACGTC. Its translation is CSVTQGYEQYV.

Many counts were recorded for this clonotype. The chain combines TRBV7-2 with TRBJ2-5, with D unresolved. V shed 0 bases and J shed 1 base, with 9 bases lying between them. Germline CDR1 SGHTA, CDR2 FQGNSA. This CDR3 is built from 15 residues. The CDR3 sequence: CASSLAIIPQETQYF. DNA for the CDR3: TGTGCCAGCAGCTTAGCCATAATACCCCAAGAGACCCAGTACTTC.

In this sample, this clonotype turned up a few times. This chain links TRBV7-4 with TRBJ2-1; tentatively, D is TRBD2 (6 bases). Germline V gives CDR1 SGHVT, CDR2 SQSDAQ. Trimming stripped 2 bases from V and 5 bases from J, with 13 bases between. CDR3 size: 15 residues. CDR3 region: CASSLFGLIDNEQFF. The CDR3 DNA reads TGTGCCAGCAGCTTATTCGGACTAATTGACAATGAGCAGTTCTTC.

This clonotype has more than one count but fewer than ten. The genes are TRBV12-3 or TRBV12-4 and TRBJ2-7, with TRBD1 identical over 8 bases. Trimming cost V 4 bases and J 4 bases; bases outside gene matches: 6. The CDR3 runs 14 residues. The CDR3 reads CASSSQGEFYEQYF. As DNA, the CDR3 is TGTGCCAGCAGTTCACAGGGGGAATTTTACGAGCAGTACTTC.

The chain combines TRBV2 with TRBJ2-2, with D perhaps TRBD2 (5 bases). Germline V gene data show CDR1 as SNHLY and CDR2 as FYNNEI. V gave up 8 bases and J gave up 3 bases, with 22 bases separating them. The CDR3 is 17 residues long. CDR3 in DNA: TGTGCCAGCTGTTGCAACCCTAGCCCCAGGTACACCGGGGAGCTGTTTTTT. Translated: CASCCNPSPRYTGELFF.